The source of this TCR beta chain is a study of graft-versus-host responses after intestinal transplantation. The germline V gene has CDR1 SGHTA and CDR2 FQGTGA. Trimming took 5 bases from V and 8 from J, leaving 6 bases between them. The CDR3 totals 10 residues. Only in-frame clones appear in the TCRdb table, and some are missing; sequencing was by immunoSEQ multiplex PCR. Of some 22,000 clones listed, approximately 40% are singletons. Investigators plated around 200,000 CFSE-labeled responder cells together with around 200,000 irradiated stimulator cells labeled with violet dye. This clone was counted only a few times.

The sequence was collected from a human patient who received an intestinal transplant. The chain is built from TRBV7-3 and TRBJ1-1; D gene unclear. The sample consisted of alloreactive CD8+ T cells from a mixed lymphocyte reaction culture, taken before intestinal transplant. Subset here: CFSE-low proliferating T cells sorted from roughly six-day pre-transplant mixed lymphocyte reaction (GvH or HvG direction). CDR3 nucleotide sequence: TGTGCCAGCAGCCCCTGGGAAGCTTTCTTT. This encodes CASSPWEAFF.